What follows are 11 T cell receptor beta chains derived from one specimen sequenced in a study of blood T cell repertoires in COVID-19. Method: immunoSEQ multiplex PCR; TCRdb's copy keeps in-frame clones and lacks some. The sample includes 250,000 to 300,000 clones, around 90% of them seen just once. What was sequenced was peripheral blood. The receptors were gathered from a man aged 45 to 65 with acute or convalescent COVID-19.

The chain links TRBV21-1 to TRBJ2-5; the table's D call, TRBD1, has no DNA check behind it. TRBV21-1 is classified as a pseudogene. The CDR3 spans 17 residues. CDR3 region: CASSDGPRGGLQETQYF. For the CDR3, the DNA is TGTGCCAGCAGCGACGGACCCAGGGGTGGGCTTCAAGAGACCCAGTACTTC.

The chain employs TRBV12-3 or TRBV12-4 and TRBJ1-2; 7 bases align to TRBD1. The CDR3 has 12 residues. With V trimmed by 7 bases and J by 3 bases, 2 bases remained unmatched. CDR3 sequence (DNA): TGTGCCAGCACCAGGGGGGACTATGGCTACACCTTC. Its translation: CASTRGDYGYTF.

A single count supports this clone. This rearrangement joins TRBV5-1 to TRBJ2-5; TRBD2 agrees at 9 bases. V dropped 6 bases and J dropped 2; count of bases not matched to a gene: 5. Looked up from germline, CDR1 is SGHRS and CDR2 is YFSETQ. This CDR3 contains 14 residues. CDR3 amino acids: CASTVAGAQETQYF. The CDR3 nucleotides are TGCGCCAGCACAGTAGCGGGGGCACAAGAGACCCAGTACTTC. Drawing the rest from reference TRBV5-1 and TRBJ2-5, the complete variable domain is KAGVTQTPRYLIKTRGQQVTLSCSPISGHRSVSWYQQTPGQGLQFLFEYFSETQRNKGNFPGRFSGRQFSNSRSEMNVSTLELGDSALYLCASTVAGAQETQYFGPGTRLLVL.

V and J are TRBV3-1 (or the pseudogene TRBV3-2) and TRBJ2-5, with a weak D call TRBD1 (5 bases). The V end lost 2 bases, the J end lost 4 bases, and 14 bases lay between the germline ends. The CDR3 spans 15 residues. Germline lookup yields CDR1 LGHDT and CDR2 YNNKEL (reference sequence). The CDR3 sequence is CASSQNWGLGETQYF. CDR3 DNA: TGTGCCAGCAGCCAAAATTGGGGCCTGGGAGAGACCCAGTACTTC.

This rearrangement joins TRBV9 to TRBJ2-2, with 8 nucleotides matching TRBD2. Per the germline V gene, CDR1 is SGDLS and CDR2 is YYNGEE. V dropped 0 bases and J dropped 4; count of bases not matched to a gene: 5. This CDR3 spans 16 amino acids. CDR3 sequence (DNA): TGTGCCAGCAGCGTAGTTAGCGGGGCGGGCACCGGGGAGCTGTTTTTT. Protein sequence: CASSVVSGAGTGELFF.

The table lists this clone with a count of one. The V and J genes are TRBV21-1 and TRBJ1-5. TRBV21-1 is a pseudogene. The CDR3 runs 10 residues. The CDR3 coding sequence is TGTACCCGGCTAGATCAGCCCCAGCATTTT. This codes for CTRLDQPQHF.

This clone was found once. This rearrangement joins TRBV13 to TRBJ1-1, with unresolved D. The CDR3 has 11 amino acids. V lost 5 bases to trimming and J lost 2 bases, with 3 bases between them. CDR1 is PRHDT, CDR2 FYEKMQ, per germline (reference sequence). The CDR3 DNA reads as TGTGCCAGCAGCAGCAACACTGAAGCTTTCTTT. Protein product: CASSSNTEAFF.

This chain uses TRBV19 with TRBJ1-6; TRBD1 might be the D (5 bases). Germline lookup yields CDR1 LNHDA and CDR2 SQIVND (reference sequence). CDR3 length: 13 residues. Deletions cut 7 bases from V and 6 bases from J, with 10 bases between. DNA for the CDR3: TGTGCCAGTACGCTGACAGCTAATTCACCCCTCCACTTT. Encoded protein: CASTLTANSPLHF.

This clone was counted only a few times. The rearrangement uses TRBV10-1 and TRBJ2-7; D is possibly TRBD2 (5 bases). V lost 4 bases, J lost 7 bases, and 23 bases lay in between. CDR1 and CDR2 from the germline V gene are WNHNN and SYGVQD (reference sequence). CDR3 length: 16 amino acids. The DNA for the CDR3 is TGCGCCAGCAGTGTTTCCCGAGGGAAGAACCGGGATGAGCAGTACTTC. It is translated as CASSVSRGKNRDEQYF.

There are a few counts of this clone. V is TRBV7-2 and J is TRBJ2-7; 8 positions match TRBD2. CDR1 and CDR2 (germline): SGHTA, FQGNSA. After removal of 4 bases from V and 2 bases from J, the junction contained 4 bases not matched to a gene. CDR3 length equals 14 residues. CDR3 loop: CASSSGGGPYEQYF. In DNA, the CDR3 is TGTGCCAGCAGCTCCGGCGGGGGGCCCTACGAGCAGTACTTC.

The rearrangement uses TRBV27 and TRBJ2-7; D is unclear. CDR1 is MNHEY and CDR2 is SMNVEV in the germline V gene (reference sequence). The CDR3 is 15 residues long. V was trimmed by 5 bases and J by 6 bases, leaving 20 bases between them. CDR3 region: CASSPKTGSRVEQYF. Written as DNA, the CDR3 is TGTGCCAGCAGTCCCAAGACCGGATCCCGGGTCGAGCAGTACTTC.